Shown below are 26 T cell receptor beta chains from a single sample sequenced in a study of blood T cell repertoires in COVID-19. Profiling relied on immunoSEQ multiplex PCR, and the TCRdb table lists in-frame clones only, not all of them. Among roughly 190,000 clones listed, around 85% were seen once. Sequencing was done on a sample of peripheral blood. The origin of the receptors is a man aged 30-40 years with acute or convalescent COVID-19.

There are a few counts of this clone. CDR3 DNA: TGTGCCAGCAGTCTAACCCTCAACAGGGTCGGGGAAAAACTGTTTTTT. This translates into CASSLTLNRVGEKLFF. The V call is TRBV28, the J call TRBJ1-4, with a tentative D call TRBD1 (6 bases). Germline CDR1 MDHEN, CDR2 SYDVKM. This CDR3 has 16 residues. Trimming pared 5 bases from V and 8 bases from J, leaving 21 bases between.

In its sample, this clone was seen once. The chain links TRBV5-1 to TRBJ2-2; TRBD1 aligns across 11 bases. The CDR3 length is 16 residues. The trim removed 4 bases at V and 4 bases at J, leaving 6 bases unmatched. Germline CDR1 and CDR2: SGHRS and YFSETQ. The CDR3: CASSPGQGVLTGELFF. CDR3 nucleotides: TGCGCCAGCAGCCCGGGACAGGGGGTTCTCACCGGGGAGCTGTTTTTT.

The rearrangement uses TRBV3-1 (or the pseudogene TRBV3-2) and TRBJ1-1, with 8 positions matching TRBD1. With 0 bases clipped from V and 10 bases from J, the junction kept 16 bases outside the gene matches. The CDR3 covers 17 residues. The germline CDR1 and CDR2 sequences are LGHDT and YNNKEL (reference sequence). The CDR3 region has the DNA TGTGCCAGCAGCCAAGATACTAGTCTAAATTACAGGGGGATAGCTTTCTTT. Translating it yields CASSQDTSLNYRGIAFF.

The genes are TRBV11-1 and TRBJ2-1, with 11 bases that match TRBD2. Germline CDR1 SGHAT, CDR2 FQDESV (reference sequence). The CDR3 length is 15 residues. The ends lost 5 bases at V and 7 bases at J; junction bases unmatched: 7. The CDR3 DNA sequence: TGTGCCAGCAGCCCCGGGACTAGCGGTTCGAATGAGCAGTTCTTC. It encodes CASSPGTSGSNEQFF.

The chain couples TRBV18 to TRBJ1-5; TRBD1 is a possible D gene (5 bases). This CDR3 has 14 residues. In germline, CDR1 is KGHSH, CDR2 LQKENI. Trimming stripped 3 bases from V and 7 bases from J, with 13 bases between. Here the CDR3 reads CASSPSRALQPQHF. The CDR3 DNA reads as TGTGCCAGCTCACCCAGCAGGGCCCTGCAGCCCCAGCATTTT.

The chain joins TRBV5-1 to TRBJ1-1, with TRBD1 matching 8 bases. The length of the CDR3 is 16 residues. Germline trimming cut 4 bases from V and 0 bases from J; bases unmatched to any gene: 8. Looked up from germline, CDR1 is SGHRS and CDR2 is YFSETQ. The CDR3 here is CASSAGTGRLNTEAFF. CDR3 in DNA: TGCGCCAGCAGCGCGGGGACAGGACGTTTGAACACTGAAGCTTTCTTT.

The chain links TRBV28 to TRBJ1-6, with 7 bases lining up with TRBD1. The V gene's germline CDR1 is MDHEN and CDR2 SYDVKM. J lost 7 bases, V lost 7 bases, and 4 bases had no gene match. The CDR3 has 13 amino acids. In DNA form, the CDR3 reads TGTGCCAGCACACAGGGGAGAAATTCACCCCTCCACTTT. Translated, it gives CASTQGRNSPLHF. The variable domain in full, with the rest retrieved from reference TRBV28 and TRBJ1-6, is DVKVTQSSRYLVKRTGEKVFLECVQDMDHENMFWYRQDPGLGLRLIYFSYDVKMKEKGDIPEGYSVSREKKERFSLILESASTNQTSMYLCASTQGRNSPLHFGNGTRLTVT.

The V gene is TRBV7-2, the J gene TRBJ1-1; TRBD1 aligns across 9 bases. Trimming removed 0 bases from V and 0 bases from J; junction bases left unmatched: 17. Germline CDR1 reads SGHTA; CDR2 reads FQGNSA. CDR3 length: 21 residues. This CDR3 reads CASSLAAGTGRAVTMNTEAFF. CDR3 nucleotides: TGTGCCAGCAGCTTAGCTGCCGGGACAGGGAGAGCGGTTACGATGAACACTGAAGCTTTCTTT.

The CDR3 DNA reads TGTGCCAGCAGGGGTGGACAGGGAGGTCAGCCCCAGCATTTT. As protein: CASRGGQGGQPQHF. The rearrangement uses TRBV6-5 and TRBJ1-5; TRBD1 aligns across 8 bases. CDR3 length: 14 amino acids. Unmatched junction bases numbered 7, after V lost 6 bases and J lost 6 bases. Germline values: CDR1 MNHEY, CDR2 SVGAGI.

The rearrangement uses TRBV19 and TRBJ2-1; TRBD2 agrees at 12 bases. The trim removed 6 bases at V and 6 bases at J, leaving 9 bases unmatched. Germline CDR1 is LNHDA and CDR2 is SQIVND (reference sequence). The CDR3 runs 16 residues. The CDR3 nucleotides read TGTGCCAGTAGGGCTCTAGCGGGAGGGCCGAGCAATGAGCAGTTCTTC. It codes for CASRALAGGPSNEQFF. The variable domain in full, with the rest retrieved from reference TRBV19 and TRBJ2-1, is DGGITQSPKYLFRKEGQNVTLSCEQNLNHDAMYWYRQDPGQGLRLIYYSQIVNDFQKGDIAEGYSVSREKKESFPLTVTSAQKNPTAFYLCASRALAGGPSNEQFFGPGTRLTVL.

V and J are TRBV6-5 and TRBJ1-4, with TRBD1 as a possible D gene (6 bases). The germline V gene encodes CDR1 MNHEY and CDR2 SVGAGI. V was pared by 0 bases and J by 5 bases, with 10 bases between. The CDR3 has 15 residues. CDR3 amino acids: CASSYSLRGNEKLFF. In DNA, the CDR3 is TGTGCCAGCAGTTACTCGCTAAGGGGGAATGAAAAACTGTTTTTT.

V and J are TRBV7-3 and TRBJ2-3, with D possibly being TRBD2 (6 bases). Germline CDR1 and CDR2: SGHTA and FQGTGA. The CDR3 consists of 14 residues. V was shortened by 2 bases and J by 8 bases, with 14 bases between the two germline ends. DNA for the CDR3: TGTGCCAGCAGCTTAGGACTGTCCGGGGGTACGCAGTATTTT. This encodes CASSLGLSGGTQYF.

The CDR3 nucleotides are TGTGCCAGCAGAGGCGGGAGTAGCGAGCAGTACTTC. It translates to CASRGGSSEQYF. The gene calls are TRBV11-3 and TRBJ2-7; TRBD2 aligns across 7 bases. Germline trimming cut 6 bases from V and 6 bases from J; bases unmatched to any gene: 5. The CDR3 is 12 amino acids. Looked up from germline, CDR1 is SGHNT and CDR2 is YENEEA.

The V and J genes are TRBV28 and TRBJ2-3; 14 nucleotides match TRBD2. The germline V gene encodes CDR1 MDHEN and CDR2 SYDVKM. V lost 5 bases, J lost 5 bases, and 6 bases stayed unmatched. The CDR3 contains 16 residues. CDR3 nucleotides: TGTGCCAGCAGTAGACTAGCGGGGGGGCTGGTAGATACGCAGTATTTT. Protein product: CASSRLAGGLVDTQYF.

This sequence joins TRBV5-1 and TRBJ1-1; no reliable D call. The ends were cut back, 7 bases at V and 1 base at J, with 17 bases in the middle. Germline V gene data show CDR1 as SGHRS and CDR2 as YFSETQ. The CDR3 is made up of 15 amino acids. The CDR3 is CASATIRRGNTEAFF. As DNA, the CDR3 is TGCGCCAGCGCTACTATCCGACGGGGGAACACTGAAGCTTTCTTT.

The chain combines TRBV7-9 with TRBJ2-3, with D uncertain. Trimming took 2 bases from V and 3 from J, leaving 9 bases between them. The CDR3 length is 14 residues. CDR1 and CDR2 (germline): SEHNR, FQNEAQ (reference sequence). The CDR3 loop reads CASSLTGGTDTQYF. For the CDR3, the DNA is TGTGCCAGCAGCTTAACCGGTGGTACAGATACGCAGTATTTT.

V is TRBV27 and J is TRBJ1-4, with TRBD1 matching 7 bases. The CDR3 contains 15 residues. CDR1 MNHEY and CDR2 SMNVEV come from the germline V gene (reference sequence). V lost 3 bases to trimming and J lost 4 bases; unmatched junction nucleotides: 5. The CDR3 sequence is CASSLSGGFNEKLFF. The CDR3 DNA sequence: TGTGCCAGCAGTTTGTCAGGGGGGTTTAATGAAAAACTGTTTTTT.

The CDR3 is CAWSVGSGVGTGELFF. CDR3 in DNA: TGTGCCTGGAGTGTGGGTTCAGGGGTTGGCACCGGGGAGCTGTTTTTT. The rearrangement links TRBV30 to TRBJ2-2; D is perhaps TRBD1 (6 bases). Trimming removed 0 bases from V and 4 bases from J, with 15 bases in between. The CDR3 is 16 amino acids. CDR1 and CDR2 from the germline V gene are GTSNPN and SVGIG (reference sequence). Variable domain in full (rest from reference TRBV30 and TRBJ2-2): SQTIHQWPATLVQPVGSPLSLECTVEGTSNPNLYWYRQAAGRGLQLLFYSVGIGQISSEVPQNLSASRPQDRQFILSSKKLLLSDSGFYLCAWSVGSGVGTGELFFGEGSRLTVL.

This clone appeared a single time. The chain recombines TRBV5-1 with TRBJ1-1, with 8 bases identical to TRBD1. Trimming cost V 6 bases and J 4 bases; bases outside gene matches: 14. CDR1 and CDR2 from the germline V gene are SGHRS and YFSETQ. The CDR3 has 16 amino acids. CDR3 region: CASTRLQGEGSTEAFF. CDR3 in DNA: TGCGCCAGCACAAGGTTACAGGGGGAAGGGAGCACTGAAGCTTTCTTT. Together with reference TRBV5-1 and TRBJ1-1, the CDR3 gives the full variable domain: KAGVTQTPRYLIKTRGQQVTLSCSPISGHRSVSWYQQTPGQGLQFLFEYFSETQRNKGNFPGRFSGRQFSNSRSEMNVSTLELGDSALYLCASTRLQGEGSTEAFFGQGTRLTVV.

V is TRBV28 and J is TRBJ1-2, with TRBD1 identical over 7 bases. The V segment lost 8 bases and the J segment 2 bases; nucleotides outside the gene matches: 11. Germline V lookup: CDR1 MDHEN, CDR2 SYDVKM. This CDR3 region has 15 residues. As DNA, the CDR3 is TGTGCCAGCCGAATCACCGGGACAGCCAACTATGGCTACACCTTC. Translating gives CASRITGTANYGYTF.

The chain recombines TRBV7-2 with TRBJ2-1; a possible D gene is TRBD2 (6 bases). The CDR3 totals 14 residues. Trimming took off 2 bases at V and 6 bases at J, with 11 bases between the two ends. Germline V gene sequence: CDR1 SGHTA, CDR2 FQGNSA. This CDR3 reads CASSLFLAINEQFF. The CDR3 region has the DNA TGTGCCAGCAGCTTATTCCTAGCGATCAATGAGCAGTTCTTC.

The chain employs TRBV5-1 and TRBJ1-1; 8 bases agree with TRBD1. There are 15 residues in the CDR3. The V gene end was trimmed by 4 bases and the J gene end by 7 bases; junction bases not matched to a gene: 12. CDR1 and CDR2 (germline): SGHRS, YFSETQ. The CDR3 region is CASSARQGIRGEAFF. For the CDR3, the DNA is TGCGCCAGCAGCGCCCGACAGGGGATTAGGGGTGAAGCTTTCTTT.

The genes are TRBV4-2 and TRBJ1-5, with D unresolved. The CDR3 runs 15 residues. Trimming took off 4 bases at V and 1 base at J, with 11 bases between the two ends. The germline V gene encodes CDR1 LGHNA and CDR2 YNFKEQ. The CDR3 sequence is CASSPRSGSNQPQHF. The CDR3 DNA follows: TGTGCCAGCAGCCCTCGATCGGGAAGCAATCAGCCCCAGCATTTT.

The chain has TRBV2 and TRBJ2-2; D not resolved. Trimming stripped 3 bases from V and 4 bases from J, with 9 bases between. The CDR3 has 14 amino acids. Looked up from germline, CDR1 is SNHLY and CDR2 is FYNNEI. CDR3 nucleotides: TGTGCCAGCAGTGATTTGAGGAGCACCGGGGAGCTGTTTTTT. Translated, it gives CASSDLRSTGELFF.

V is TRBV6-6 and J is TRBJ1-5; D is ambiguous. The CDR3 runs to 14 residues. Deletions cut 6 bases from V and 4 bases from J, with 13 bases between. Germline-derived CDR1 and CDR2 are MNHNY and SVGAGI (reference sequence). CDR3 loop: CASSYGSGNQPQHF. The CDR3 bases are TGTGCCAGCAGCTACGGAAGCGGGAATCAGCCCCAGCATTTT.

The V gene is TRBV2, the J gene TRBJ1-6; D not resolved. The germline V and J ends were trimmed by 0 bases and 8 bases, with 2 bases remaining between them. The CDR3 contains 12 residues. Germline CDR1 reads SNHLY; CDR2 reads FYNNEI. CDR3 in DNA: TGTGCCAGCAGTGAAGCCTATTCACCCCTCCACTTT. It is translated as CASSEAYSPLHF.